Reported below is one TCR beta chain. TCRdb keeps only in-frame clones here, not all; method: immunoSEQ multiplex PCR. In the table there are about 82,000 clones, 75% to 90% of which are singletons. CDR1 and CDR2 from the germline V gene are LGHNA and YNFKEQ. Trimming took 1 base from V and 5 from J, leaving 8 bases between them. The CDR3 is made up of 13 amino acids. This sample was included in a study of memory CD4+ T cells and cytomegalovirus serostatus. The sort gate was single viable CD3+CD4+CD8-CD45RO+ cells for memory CD4+ T cells. The V and J genes are TRBV4-2 and TRBJ1-2; D not certain. This receptor was identified in an adult in good health and CMV-seronegative. Sequencing input: memory CD4+ T cells from blood. The CDR3 here is CASSQGQLYGYTF. DNA of the CDR3: TGTGCCAGCAGCCAAGGGCAGTTGTATGGCTACACCTTC.